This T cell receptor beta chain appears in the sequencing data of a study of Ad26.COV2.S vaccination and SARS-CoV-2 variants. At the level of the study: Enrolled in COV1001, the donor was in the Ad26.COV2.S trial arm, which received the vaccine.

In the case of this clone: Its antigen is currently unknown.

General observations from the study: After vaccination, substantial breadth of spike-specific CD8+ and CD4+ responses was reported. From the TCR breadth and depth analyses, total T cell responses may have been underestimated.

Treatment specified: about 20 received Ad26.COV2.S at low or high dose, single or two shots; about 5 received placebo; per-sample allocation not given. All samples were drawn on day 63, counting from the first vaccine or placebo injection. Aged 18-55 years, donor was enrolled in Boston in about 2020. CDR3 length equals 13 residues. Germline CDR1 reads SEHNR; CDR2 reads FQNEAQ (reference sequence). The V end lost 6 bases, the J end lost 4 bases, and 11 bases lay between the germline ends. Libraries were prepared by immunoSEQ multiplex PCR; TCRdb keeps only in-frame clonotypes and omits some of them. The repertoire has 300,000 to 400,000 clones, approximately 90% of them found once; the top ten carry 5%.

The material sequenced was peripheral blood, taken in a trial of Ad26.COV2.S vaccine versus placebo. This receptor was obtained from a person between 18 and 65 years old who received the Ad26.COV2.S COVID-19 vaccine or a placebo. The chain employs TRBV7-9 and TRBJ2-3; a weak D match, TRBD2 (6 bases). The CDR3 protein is CASSLGGADTQYF. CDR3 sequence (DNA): TGTGCCAGCAGTCTGGGCGGGGCAGATACGCAGTATTTT. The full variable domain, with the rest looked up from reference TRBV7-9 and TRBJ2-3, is DTGVSQNPRHKITKRGQNVTFRCDPISEHNRLYWYRQTLGQGPEFLTYFQNEAQLEKSRLLSDRFSAERPKGSFSTLEIQRTEQGDSAMYLCASSLGGADTQYFGPGTRLTVL.